These 17 T cell receptor beta chains came from one sample sequenced in a study of blood T cell repertoires in COVID-19. Sequencing was performed with immunoSEQ multiplex PCR; in TCRdb, only in-frame clones are kept and a portion is missing. The sample lists 85,000 to 95,000 clones, 80% to 90% seen once, with approximately 5.5% in the top ten. The sequencing input was peripheral blood. All receptors derive from a woman older than 75 with active COVID-19.

The rearrangement links TRBV5-1 to TRBJ2-1, with 9 bases identical to TRBD2. V shed 6 bases and J 6 bases; nucleotides not matched to a gene: 7. Looked up from germline, CDR1 is SGHRS and CDR2 is YFSETQ. The CDR3 totals 14 residues. The CDR3 region has the DNA TGCGCCAGCACTAGCGGGACTTTCACCAATGAGCAGTTCTTC. Its protein is CASTSGTFTNEQFF.

CDR3 region: CASSLVPVGQGGEQYF. Written as DNA, the CDR3 is TGCGCCAGCAGCTTGGTTCCGGTTGGACAGGGTGGAGAGCAGTACTTC. The chain employs TRBV5-1 and TRBJ2-7; TRBD1 agrees at 8 bases. The V gene's germline CDR1 is SGHRS and CDR2 YFSETQ. V trimming: 0 bases; J trimming: 7 bases; junction bases outside the gene matches: 12. The CDR3 consists of 16 residues.

The rearrangement links TRBV11-2 to TRBJ2-3, with TRBD2 as a possible D gene (6 bases). Germline V lookup: CDR1 SGHAT, CDR2 FQNNGV. The CDR3 runs 14 residues. Trimming cost V 1 base and J 5 bases, with 10 bases left between them. The CDR3 reads CASSLAAEGDTQYF. CDR3 nucleotides: TGTGCCAGCAGCTTAGCAGCGGAGGGAGATACGCAGTATTTT. The complete variable domain, with remaining parts taken from reference TRBV11-2 and TRBJ2-3, reads EAGVAQSPRYKIIEKRQSVAFWCNPISGHATLYWYQQILGQGPKLLIQFQNNGVVDDSQLPKDRFSAERLKGVDSTLKIQPAKLEDSAVYLCASSLAAEGDTQYFGPGTRLTVL.

J is TRBJ2-7 and V is TRBV7-9; D gene unclear. This CDR3 spans 13 amino acids. Trimming took 1 base from V and 6 from J, leaving 10 bases between them. CDR1 SEHNR and CDR2 FQNEAQ come from the germline V gene (reference sequence). The CDR3 DNA reads as TGTGCCAGCAGCTTAGAGACTGCCAGCGAGCAGTACTTC. Translation: CASSLETASEQYF.

CDR3 bases: TGTGCCAGCAGTTTAAGCTTAGGGGGTCATGGCTACACCTTC. It encodes CASSLSLGGHGYTF. The V call is TRBV28, the J call TRBJ1-2; D perhaps matches TRBD1 (6 bases). V was cut by 2 bases and J by 6 bases, with 13 bases left in between. The CDR3 spans 14 residues. Germline CDR1 is MDHEN and CDR2 is SYDVKM.

This chain connects TRBV19 to TRBJ2-5; D gene uncertain. Per the germline V gene, CDR1 is LNHDA and CDR2 is SQIVND (reference sequence). The CDR3 loop spans 11 amino acids. V lost 5 bases to trimming and J lost 3 bases, with 4 bases between them. CDR3: CASSREETQYF. DNA for the CDR3: TGTGCCAGTAGTCGCGAAGAGACCCAGTACTTC.

The rearrangement links TRBV19 to TRBJ1-2; no firm D call. Germline loops: CDR1 LNHDA, CDR2 SQIVND (reference sequence). Between the trimmed V and J ends, which lost 10 bases and 4 bases, there was a span of 13 bases. The CDR3 has 12 amino acids. The CDR3 DNA is TGTGCCAAGCTAAAATGCCGCTATGGCTACACCTTC. It codes for CAKLKCRYGYTF.

The rearrangement uses TRBV7-9 and TRBJ2-1; TRBD2 matches at 15 bases. Germline V gives CDR1 SEHNR, CDR2 FQNEAQ (reference sequence). The CDR3 length is 17 residues. V lost 6 bases and J lost 5; bases outside the gene matches: 8. The CDR3 region has the DNA TGTGCCAGCAGTTCCGGGACTAGCGGGGGGCTCGACAATGAGCAGTTCTTC. The encoded protein is CASSSGTSGGLDNEQFF.

V and J are TRBV28 and TRBJ2-3; maybe TRBD1 (6 bases). Trimming took 5 bases from V and 2 from J, leaving 14 bases between them. CDR1 is MDHEN and CDR2 is SYDVKM in the germline V gene. The CDR3 consists of 15 residues. CDR3 DNA sequence: TGTGCCAGCAGTCCCCGTTGGGGGCCCACAGATACGCAGTATTTT. It encodes CASSPRWGPTDTQYF.

This clone was observed a few times. This chain uses TRBV28 with TRBJ1-5; a possible D gene is TRBD1 (5 bases). The CDR3 consists of 15 residues. Trimming shortened V by 2 bases and J by 0 bases, and 8 bases separated the two germline ends. Germline values: CDR1 MDHEN, CDR2 SYDVKM. As DNA, the CDR3 is TGTGCCAGCAGTTTAGGGGGGAATAGCAATCAGCCCCAGCATTTT. Its translation: CASSLGGNSNQPQHF.

This chain connects TRBV30 to TRBJ2-7; tentative D call: TRBD1 (5 bases). The length of the CDR3 is 14 residues. CDR1 is GTSNPN and CDR2 is SVGIG in the germline V gene (reference sequence). Trimming left V 3 bases short and J 0 bases short, with 12 bases between. The CDR3 bases are TGTGCCTGGAGCCGTGCAGGGATCTCCTACGAGCAGTACTTC. This sequence encodes CAWSRAGISYEQYF.

This sequence joins TRBV5-1 and TRBJ2-1; D not certain. There are 15 residues in the CDR3. Germline lookup yields CDR1 SGHRS and CDR2 YFSETQ. V lost 0 bases to trimming and J lost 2 bases, with 9 bases between them. The CDR3 nucleotides are TGCGCCAGCAGCTTGGAGACTCTACCCTACAATGAGCAGTTCTTC. This gives the protein CASSLETLPYNEQFF.

The rearrangement uses TRBV2 and TRBJ2-3, with TRBD2 matching over 13 bases. The CDR3 contains 16 residues. The germline V gene has CDR1 SNHLY and CDR2 FYNNEI. Losses at the gene ends were 8 bases for V and 1 base for J; bases not matched to a gene: 6. CDR3 in DNA: TGTGCCAGCCAGCCAGGACTAGCGGGAGGCACAGATACGCAGTATTTT. Amino acid sequence: CASQPGLAGGTDTQYF.

The chain couples TRBV20-1 to TRBJ2-7; unclear D gene. This CDR3 has 11 residues. The germline V gene encodes CDR1 DFQATT and CDR2 SNEGSKA (reference sequence). Trimming pared 1 base from V and 3 bases from J, leaving 4 bases between. In nucleotides, the CDR3 is TGCAGTGCTAGAGGAGGCTACGAGCAGTACTTC. Protein: CSARGGYEQYF.

V gene TRBV7-9 combines with J gene TRBJ2-1, with 7 bases identical to TRBD2. The CDR3 length is 16 residues. Germline CDR1 reads SEHNR; CDR2 reads FQNEAQ (reference sequence). Trimming cost V 5 bases and J 0 bases; bases outside gene matches: 7. CDR3 sequence reads: CASSPYSGLSYNEQFF. The CDR3 nucleotides read TGTGCCAGCAGCCCCTATAGCGGGCTCTCCTACAATGAGCAGTTCTTC.

The chain carries TRBV6-5 and TRBJ2-3, with D perhaps TRBD2 (5 bases). The CDR3 contains 14 residues. Germline CDR1 and CDR2: MNHEY and SVGAGI. With 5 bases removed from V and 5 bases from J, the gap between germline ends came to 14 bases. The CDR3: CASSNLASRDTQYF. CDR3 nucleotide sequence: TGTGCCAGCAGTAATCTAGCTTCAAGAGATACGCAGTATTTT.

V usage is TRBV3-1 (or the pseudogene TRBV3-2) and J usage is TRBJ2-1; TRBD2 aligns across 9 bases. From germline, CDR1 is LGHDT and CDR2 YNNKEL (reference sequence). The junction had 11 bases not matched to a gene; V was cut back by 0 bases and J by 5 bases. There are 18 residues in the CDR3. As DNA, the CDR3 is TGTGCCAGCAGCCAAGATCAAGGTAGCGGGAGTCTGGACAATGAGCAGTTCTTC. The encoded protein is CASSQDQGSGSLDNEQFF.